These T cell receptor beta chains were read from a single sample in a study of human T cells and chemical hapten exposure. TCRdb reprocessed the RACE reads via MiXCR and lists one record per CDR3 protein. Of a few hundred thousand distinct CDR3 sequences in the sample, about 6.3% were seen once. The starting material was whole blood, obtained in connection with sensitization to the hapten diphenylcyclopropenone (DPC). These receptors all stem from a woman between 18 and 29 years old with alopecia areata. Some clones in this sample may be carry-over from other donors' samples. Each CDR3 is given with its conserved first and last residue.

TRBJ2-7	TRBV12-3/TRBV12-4	CACSLTPGEQYF
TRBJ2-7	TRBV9	CASSEGGTSYEQYF
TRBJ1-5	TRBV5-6	CASSDTGGSQPQHF
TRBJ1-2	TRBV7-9	CASSPTASYGYTF
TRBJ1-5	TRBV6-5	CASSYSRGHQPQHF
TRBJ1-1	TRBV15	CATSRGGTGWNTEAFF
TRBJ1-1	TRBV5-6	CASSSGGPREAFF
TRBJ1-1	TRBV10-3	CAISEGQGDTEAFF
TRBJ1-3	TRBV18	CASSPQSLSGNTIYF
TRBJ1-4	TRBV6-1	CASRPQGKGPYGHTNEKLFF
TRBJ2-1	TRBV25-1	CASSDRSGGSYNEQFF
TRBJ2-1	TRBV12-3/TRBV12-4	CASSLAGLGASYNEQFF
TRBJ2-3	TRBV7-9	CASSLVAAASTDTQYF
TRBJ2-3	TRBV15	CATRRQGRTDTQYF
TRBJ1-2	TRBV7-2	CASSLQGLPNTF
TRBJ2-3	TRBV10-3	CAIGTEGDRRYF
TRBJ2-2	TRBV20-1	CSASSGVTFTGELFF
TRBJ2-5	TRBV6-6	CASSRGGTQETQYF
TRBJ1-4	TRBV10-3	CAISAGISEKLFF
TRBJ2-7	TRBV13	CASSLGEGAVHEQYF
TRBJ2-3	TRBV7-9	CASRRGTDTQYF
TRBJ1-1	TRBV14	CASSPLVRDTEAFF
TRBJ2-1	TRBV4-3	CASSQRGSSYNEQFF
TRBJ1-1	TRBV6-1	CASSVRGNTEAFF
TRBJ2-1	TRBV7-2	CASSSPGMGRNEQFF
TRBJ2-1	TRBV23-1	CASSRGEQFF
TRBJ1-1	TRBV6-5	CASRTDINTEAFF
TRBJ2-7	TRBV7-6	CASSQGPLSYEQYF
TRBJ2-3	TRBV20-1	CSAAGGSTDTQYF
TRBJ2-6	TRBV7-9	CASSLVPPAGANVLTF
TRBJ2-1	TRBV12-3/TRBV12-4	CASIPRDRRPLSSYNEQFF
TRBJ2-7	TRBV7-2	CASSPFGSPGTDSYEQYF
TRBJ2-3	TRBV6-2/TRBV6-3	CASSYSTDGGPSTDTQYF